Below, 22 T cell receptor beta chains from the same sample are listed, as sequenced in a study of shared clonotypes between healthy human individuals. Method: immunoSEQ multiplex PCR; TCRdb's copy keeps in-frame clones and lacks some. The sample holds about 2.1 million clones, 93% seen once. CD8 cells regarded as naive lacked CD45RO, were positively chosen for CCR7, and omitted terminally differentiated effector memory CD45RA+ cells. Sequenced: naive CD8+ T cells from PBMCs. All receptors derive from a man between 18 and 29 years old in good health. Some clones in this sample may be carry-over from other donors' samples.

The chain employs TRBV27 and TRBJ1-1; tentatively, D is TRBD1 (5 bases). This CDR3 has 17 residues. Germline assignment: CDR1 MNHEY and CDR2 SMNVEV (reference sequence). V was trimmed by 2 bases and J by 6 bases, leaving 22 bases between them. The CDR3 bases are TGTGCCAGCAGTTTAGGGCCTCGGGGGGGTCGATATTCTGAAGCTTTCTTT. It specifies CASSLGPRGGRYSEAFF.

The chain is built from TRBV27 and TRBJ2-7, with TRBD1 matching over 11 bases. Trimming took 5 bases from V and 3 from J; bases not matched to a gene: 6. Germline lookup yields CDR1 MNHEY and CDR2 SMNVEV (reference sequence). The CDR3 consists of 15 residues. CDR3 region: CASSISGTGGYEQYF. As DNA, the CDR3 is TGTGCCAGCAGTATTTCCGGGACAGGGGGCTACGAGCAGTACTTC.

Comment on this clone: The sample carries other DNA sequences with the same CDR3. This sequence joins TRBV6-5 and TRBJ2-7; possibly TRBD2 for D (5 bases). The V gene's germline CDR1 is MNHEY and CDR2 SVGAGI. The CDR3 extends over 14 amino acids. V was pared by 2 bases and J by 3 bases, with 11 bases between. This CDR3 is CASSYTGSSYEQYF. CDR3 coding DNA: TGTGCCAGCAGTTACACGGGATCGAGCTACGAGCAGTACTTC.

V usage is TRBV7-3 and J usage is TRBJ2-3; D is ambiguous. Germline CDR1 reads SGHTA; CDR2 reads FQGTGA. V lost 5 bases and J 0 bases, leaving 18 bases between the germline ends. There are 17 residues in the CDR3. CDR3 sequence reads: CASSPTPGWFSTDTQYF. The CDR3 DNA reads as TGTGCCAGCAGCCCAACCCCAGGATGGTTCAGCACAGATACGCAGTATTTT. The variable domain in full, with the rest retrieved from reference TRBV7-3 and TRBJ2-3, is GAGVSQTPSNKVTEKGKYVELRCDPISGHTALYWYRQSLGQGPEFLIYFQGTGAADDSGLPNDRFFAVRPEGSVSTLKIQRTERGDSAVYLCASSPTPGWFSTDTQYFGPGTRLTVL.

This CDR3 is CASSQDFSTEAFF. The CDR3 bases are TGTGCCAGCAGCCAAGACTTCAGTACTGAAGCTTTCTTT. The rearrangement joins TRBV14 to TRBJ1-1; D not resolved. CDR3 size: 13 residues. The ends were cut back, 0 bases at V and 5 bases at J, with 7 bases in the middle. The V gene's germline CDR1 is SGHDN and CDR2 FVKESK.

V and J are TRBV28 and TRBJ2-1; TRBD2 matches 12 bases. Trimming cost V 4 bases and J 4 bases; bases outside gene matches: 8. From germline, CDR1 is MDHEN and CDR2 SYDVKM. This CDR3 comprises 17 residues. CDR3 protein: CASSSYRTSGVYNEQFF. For the CDR3, the DNA is TGTGCCAGCAGTTCATACCGGACTAGCGGGGTATACAATGAGCAGTTCTTC.

The chain couples TRBV9 to TRBJ1-5; D ambiguous. V was cut by 2 bases and J by 2 bases, with 8 bases left in between. This CDR3 contains 14 residues. Germline CDR1 SGDLS, CDR2 YYNGEE. CDR3 protein: CASSVNPGNQPQHF. The CDR3 DNA reads as TGTGCCAGCAGCGTTAATCCGGGCAATCAGCCCCAGCATTTT.

This rearrangement joins TRBV19 to TRBJ2-2, with a weak D call TRBD2 (5 bases). Trimming took off 3 bases at V and 5 bases at J, with 10 bases between the two ends. Germline CDR1 reads LNHDA; CDR2 reads SQIVND (reference sequence). CDR3 size: 14 residues. The CDR3 is CASSISGLTGELFF. Written as DNA, the CDR3 is TGTGCCAGTAGTATTTCAGGACTTACCGGGGAGCTGTTTTTT. Complete variable domain (other parts from reference TRBV19 and TRBJ2-2): DGGITQSPKYLFRKEGQNVTLSCEQNLNHDAMYWYRQDPGQGLRLIYYSQIVNDFQKGDIAEGYSVSREKKESFPLTVTSAQKNPTAFYLCASSISGLTGELFFGEGSRLTVL.

This CDR3 reads CASSRTEGGLEKLFF. CDR3 in DNA: TGTGCCAGCAGCAGGACAGAGGGGGGTCTTGAAAAACTGTTTTTT. The chain has TRBV7-8 and TRBJ1-4; tentative D call: TRBD1 (6 bases). V shed 5 bases and J shed 7 bases, with 17 bases lying between them. This CDR3 has 15 residues. CDR1 and CDR2 from the germline V gene are SGHVS and FQNEAQ.

The V gene is TRBV5-6, the J gene TRBJ2-7; the match to TRBD1 covers 9 bases. The CDR3 extends over 14 amino acids. The V gene end was trimmed by 4 bases and the J gene end by 3 bases; junction bases not matched to a gene: 5. The germline V gene encodes CDR1 SGHDT and CDR2 YYEEEE. This chain's CDR3 is CASSAPGQGYEQYF. The CDR3 region has the DNA TGTGCCAGCAGCGCGCCGGGACAGGGCTACGAGCAGTACTTC.

This clone was recorded only once. The V gene is TRBV4-3, the J gene TRBJ2-1; 9 bases match TRBD2. CDR1 and CDR2 (germline): LGHNA, YSLEER. Trimming cost V 5 bases and J 10 bases; bases outside gene matches: 6. This CDR3 is 13 amino acids long. This CDR3 reads CASSTTSGREQFF. In DNA form, the CDR3 reads TGCGCCAGCAGCACGACTAGCGGTAGGGAGCAGTTCTTC.

Worth noting for this clone: This specimen includes other DNA sequences encoding the same CDR3. The chain combines TRBV28 with TRBJ2-7; D may be TRBD2 (5 bases). The CDR3 runs to 13 residues. The germline gives CDR1 MDHEN, CDR2 SYDVKM. Trimming removed 2 bases at V and 4 bases at J, with 9 bases between. Written as DNA, the CDR3 is TGTGCCAGCAGTTTACCGGGGAATTACGAGCAGTACTTC. Its protein product is CASSLPGNYEQYF.

The rearrangement uses TRBV9 and TRBJ2-1, with 11 positions matching TRBD2. V gave up 0 bases and J gave up 10 bases; unmatched junction bases: 6. CDR1 SGDLS and CDR2 YYNGEE come from the germline V gene. The CDR3 has 15 amino acids. The CDR3 nucleotides read TGTGCCAGCAGCGTAGAAGCTAGCGGGAGGAACGAGCAGTTCTTC. Its protein is CASSVEASGRNEQFF.

This chain links TRBV4-1 with TRBJ1-2; 9 bases line up with TRBD1. The J segment lost 3 bases and the V segment lost 1 base, leaving 9 bases of the junction unmatched. The CDR3 spans 17 residues. Germline V gene sequence: CDR1 MGHRA, CDR2 YSYEKL. In DNA, the CDR3 is TGCGCCAGCAGCCAAGGACCCTTAACAGGGGGCGACTATGGCTACACCTTC. Protein product: CASSQGPLTGGDYGYTF.

For this clone: Other DNA sequences in the same sample also yield this CDR3. The chain has TRBV4-1 and TRBJ1-1; D is unclear. Deletions cut 1 base from V and 2 bases from J, with 17 bases between. This CDR3 is 17 amino acids long. Germline V gene data show CDR1 as MGHRA and CDR2 as YSYEKL. The CDR3 DNA reads as TGCGCCAGCAGCCAAGCCCGGGGTACGACCTTAAACACTGAAGCTTTCTTT. Translating gives CASSQARGTTLNTEAFF.

This clone was picked up one time. The rearrangement joins TRBV6-5 to TRBJ1-1, with D unclear. V lost 6 bases, J lost 6 bases, and 20 bases lay in between. Germline CDR1 is MNHEY and CDR2 is SVGAGI. CDR3 length equals 15 residues. CDR3 coding DNA: TGTGCCAGCAGCCTTCACCGTACCTTAGTCGCTGAAGCTTTCTTT. Residues: CASSLHRTLVAEAFF.

J is TRBJ1-2 and V is TRBV27; TRBD1 matches at 10 bases. The trim removed 6 bases at V and 4 bases at J, leaving 8 bases unmatched. This CDR3 contains 15 residues. Germline V gene data show CDR1 as MNHEY and CDR2 as SMNVEV (reference sequence). CDR3 in DNA: TGTGCCAGCAGATCCGGGACAGGGGTTATCTATGGCTACACCTTC. Residues: CASRSGTGVIYGYTF.

The chain combines TRBV5-6 with TRBJ2-2; 11 nucleotides agree with TRBD2. The CDR3 contains 16 residues. V dropped 4 bases and J dropped 6; count of bases not matched to a gene: 8. Germline V gene data show CDR1 as SGHDT and CDR2 as YYEEEE. In DNA, the CDR3 is TGTGCCAGCAGCCTCGAGCTAGCGGGAGGAGCCGGGGAGCTGTTTTTT. It specifies CASSLELAGGAGELFF.

The chain combines TRBV9 with TRBJ2-1; 7 bases are shared with TRBD1. There are 17 residues in the CDR3. V gave up 3 bases and J gave up 1 base; unmatched junction bases: 10. Germline lookup yields CDR1 SGDLS and CDR2 YYNGEE. CDR3 region: CASSARGGTLSYNEQFF. For the CDR3, the DNA is TGTGCCAGCAGCGCAAGAGGGGGCACCCTTTCCTACAATGAGCAGTTCTTC.

The gene calls are TRBV10-2 and TRBJ2-7, with 7 bases aligning to TRBD1. CDR3 length: 13 amino acids. J was trimmed by 2 bases and V by 6 bases; bases with no gene match: 4. From germline, CDR1 is WSHSY and CDR2 SAAADI. The CDR3 loop is CASRPGQTYEQYF. CDR3 in DNA: TGCGCCAGCAGGCCGGGACAGACCTACGAGCAGTACTTC.

V and J are TRBV13 and TRBJ2-2; D remains unclear. The germline V gene has CDR1 PRHDT and CDR2 FYEKMQ (reference sequence). The V end lost 1 base, the J end lost 3 bases, and 6 bases lay between the germline ends. The CDR3 length is 14 residues. The CDR3 protein is CASSLARDTGELFF. Written as DNA, the CDR3 is TGTGCCAGCAGCTTAGCCCGGGACACCGGGGAGCTGTTTTTT.

The CDR3 DNA follows: TGTGCCAGCAGTTTTTCGGGGGCCACTGAAGCTTTCTTT. The encoded protein is CASSFSGATEAFF. The chain employs TRBV28 and TRBJ1-1; a possible D gene is TRBD1 (6 bases). Trimming cost V 3 bases and J 4 bases, with 9 bases left between them. Germline V lookup: CDR1 MDHEN, CDR2 SYDVKM. This CDR3 spans 13 amino acids.